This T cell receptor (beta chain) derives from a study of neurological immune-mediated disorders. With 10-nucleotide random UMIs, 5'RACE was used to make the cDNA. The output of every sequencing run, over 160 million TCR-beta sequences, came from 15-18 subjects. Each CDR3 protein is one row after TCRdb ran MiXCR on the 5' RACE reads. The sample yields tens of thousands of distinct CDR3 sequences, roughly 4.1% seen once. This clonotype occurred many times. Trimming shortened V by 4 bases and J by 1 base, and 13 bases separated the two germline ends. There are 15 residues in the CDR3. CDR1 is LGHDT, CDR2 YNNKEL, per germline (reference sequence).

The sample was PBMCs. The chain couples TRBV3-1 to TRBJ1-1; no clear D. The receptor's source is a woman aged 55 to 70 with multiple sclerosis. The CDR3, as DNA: TGTGCCAGCAGCCTAATGTGGGCTTCGAACACTGAAGCTTTCTTT. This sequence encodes CASSLMWASNTEAFF.